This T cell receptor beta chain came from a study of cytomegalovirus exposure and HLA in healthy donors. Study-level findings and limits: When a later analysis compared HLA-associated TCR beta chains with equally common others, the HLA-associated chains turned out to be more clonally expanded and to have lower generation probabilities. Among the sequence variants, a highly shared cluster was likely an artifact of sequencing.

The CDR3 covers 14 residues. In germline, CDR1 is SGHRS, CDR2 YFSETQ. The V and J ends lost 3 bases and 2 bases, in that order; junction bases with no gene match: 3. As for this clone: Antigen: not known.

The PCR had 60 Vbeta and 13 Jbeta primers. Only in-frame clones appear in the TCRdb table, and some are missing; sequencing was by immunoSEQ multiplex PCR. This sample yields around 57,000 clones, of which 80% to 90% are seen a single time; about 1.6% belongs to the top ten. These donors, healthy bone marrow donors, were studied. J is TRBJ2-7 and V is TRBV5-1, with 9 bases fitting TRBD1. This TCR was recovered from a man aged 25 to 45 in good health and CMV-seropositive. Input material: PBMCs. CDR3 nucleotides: TGCGCCAGCAGCTGGGGACAGGGAACCTACGAGCAGTACTTC. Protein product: CASSWGQGTYEQYF.